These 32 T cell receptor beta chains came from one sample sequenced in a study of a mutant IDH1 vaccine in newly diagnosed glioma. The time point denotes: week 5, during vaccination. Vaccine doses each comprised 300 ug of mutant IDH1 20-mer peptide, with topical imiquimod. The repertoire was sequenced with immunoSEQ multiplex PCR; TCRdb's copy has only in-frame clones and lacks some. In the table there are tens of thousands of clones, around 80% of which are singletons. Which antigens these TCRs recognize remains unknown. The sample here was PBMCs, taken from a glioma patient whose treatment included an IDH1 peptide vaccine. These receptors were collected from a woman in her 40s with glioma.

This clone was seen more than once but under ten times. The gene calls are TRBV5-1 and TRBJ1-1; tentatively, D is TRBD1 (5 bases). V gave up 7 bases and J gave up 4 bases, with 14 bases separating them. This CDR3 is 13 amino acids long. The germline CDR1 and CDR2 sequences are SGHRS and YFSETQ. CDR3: CASGPSRVTEAFF. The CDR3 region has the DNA TGCGCCAGCGGGCCCAGCAGGGTCACTGAAGCTTTCTTT.

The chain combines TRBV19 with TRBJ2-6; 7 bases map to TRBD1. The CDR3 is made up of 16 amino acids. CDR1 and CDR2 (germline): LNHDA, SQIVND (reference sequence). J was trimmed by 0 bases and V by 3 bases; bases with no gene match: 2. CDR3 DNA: TGTGCCAGTAGTATGGGACAGAGCTCTGGGGCCAACGTCCTGACTTTC. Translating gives CASSMGQSSGANVLTF. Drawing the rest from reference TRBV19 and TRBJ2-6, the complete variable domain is DGGITQSPKYLFRKEGQNVTLSCEQNLNHDAMYWYRQDPGQGLRLIYYSQIVNDFQKGDIAEGYSVSREKKESFPLTVTSAQKNPTAFYLCASSMGQSSGANVLTFGAGSRLTVL.

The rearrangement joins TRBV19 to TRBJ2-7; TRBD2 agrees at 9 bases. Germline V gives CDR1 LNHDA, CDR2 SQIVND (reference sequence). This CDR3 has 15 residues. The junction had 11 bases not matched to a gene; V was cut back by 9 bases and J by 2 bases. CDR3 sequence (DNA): TGTGCCAGCGCCCTTCAGCGGGGGGAGACCTACGAGCAGTACTTC. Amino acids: CASALQRGETYEQYF.

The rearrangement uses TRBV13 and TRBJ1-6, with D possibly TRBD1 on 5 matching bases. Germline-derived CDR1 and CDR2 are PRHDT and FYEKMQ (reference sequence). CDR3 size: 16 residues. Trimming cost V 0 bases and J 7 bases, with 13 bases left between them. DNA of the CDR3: TGTGCCAGCAGCTTAGGCTCTGGGACGGGGAATTCACCCCTCCACTTT. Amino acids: CASSLGSGTGNSPLHF.

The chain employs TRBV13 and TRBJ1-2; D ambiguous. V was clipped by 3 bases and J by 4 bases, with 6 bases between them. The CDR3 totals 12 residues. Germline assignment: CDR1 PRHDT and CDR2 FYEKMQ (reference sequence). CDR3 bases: TGTGCCAGCAGCTTCGCTACCTATGGCTACACCTTC. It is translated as CASSFATYGYTF. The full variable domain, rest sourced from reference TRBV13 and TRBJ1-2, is AAGVIQSPRHLIKEKRETATLKCYPIPRHDTVYWYQQGPGQDPQFLISFYEKMQSDKGSIPDRFSAQQFSDYHSELNMSSLELGDSALYFCASSFATYGYTFGSGTRLTVV.

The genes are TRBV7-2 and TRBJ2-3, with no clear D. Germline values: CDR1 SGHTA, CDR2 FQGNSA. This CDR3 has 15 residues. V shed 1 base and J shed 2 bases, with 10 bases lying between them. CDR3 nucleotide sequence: TGTGCCAGCAGCTTAGAAGGGTATTCCACAGATACGCAGTATTTT. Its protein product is CASSLEGYSTDTQYF. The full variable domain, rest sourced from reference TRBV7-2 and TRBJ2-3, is GAGVSQSPSNKVTEKGKDVELRCDPISGHTALYWYRQSLGQGLEFLIYFQGNSAPDKSGLPSDRFSAERTGGSVSTLTIQRTQQEDSAVYLCASSLEGYSTDTQYFGPGTRLTVL.

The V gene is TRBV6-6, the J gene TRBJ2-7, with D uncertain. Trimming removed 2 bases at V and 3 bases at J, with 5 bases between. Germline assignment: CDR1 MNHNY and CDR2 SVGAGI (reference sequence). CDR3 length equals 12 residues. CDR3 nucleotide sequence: TGTGCCAGCAGTTACGGGCGCTACGAGCAGTACTTC. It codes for CASSYGRYEQYF.

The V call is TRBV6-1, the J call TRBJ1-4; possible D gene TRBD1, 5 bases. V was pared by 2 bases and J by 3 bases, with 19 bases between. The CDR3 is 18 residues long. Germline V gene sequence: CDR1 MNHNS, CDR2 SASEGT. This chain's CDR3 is CASSEPQGYQYANEKLFF. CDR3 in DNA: TGTGCCAGCAGTGAACCGCAGGGCTATCAGTATGCTAATGAAAAACTGTTTTTT.

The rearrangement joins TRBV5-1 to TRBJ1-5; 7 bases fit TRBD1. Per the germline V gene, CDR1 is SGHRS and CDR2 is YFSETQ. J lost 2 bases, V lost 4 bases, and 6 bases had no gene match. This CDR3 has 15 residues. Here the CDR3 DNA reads TGCGCCAGCAGCGTAACAGGGGCTCGCAATCAGCCCCAGCATTTT. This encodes CASSVTGARNQPQHF.

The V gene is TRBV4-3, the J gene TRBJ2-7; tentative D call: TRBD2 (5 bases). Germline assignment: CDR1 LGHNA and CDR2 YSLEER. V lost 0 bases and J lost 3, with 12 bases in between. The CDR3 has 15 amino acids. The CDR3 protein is CASSQDRGAYYEQYF. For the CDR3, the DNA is TGCGCCAGCAGCCAAGATCGGGGAGCCTACTACGAGCAGTACTTC.

DNA for the CDR3: TGTGCCAGTAGTCCCAGGGTTGGGCTGGAGACCCAGTACTTC. Translation: CASSPRVGLETQYF. The chain has TRBV19 and TRBJ2-5; perhaps TRBD1 as D (5 bases). Trimming removed 5 bases at V and 5 bases at J, with 15 bases between. CDR3 size: 14 residues. Germline V gene data show CDR1 as LNHDA and CDR2 as SQIVND (reference sequence).

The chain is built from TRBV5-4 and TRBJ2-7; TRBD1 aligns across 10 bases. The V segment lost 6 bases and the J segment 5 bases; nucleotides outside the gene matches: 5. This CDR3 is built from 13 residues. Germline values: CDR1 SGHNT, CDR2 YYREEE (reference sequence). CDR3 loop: CASTRDRGDEQYF. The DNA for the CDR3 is TGTGCCAGCACCCGGGACAGGGGAGACGAGCAGTACTTC.

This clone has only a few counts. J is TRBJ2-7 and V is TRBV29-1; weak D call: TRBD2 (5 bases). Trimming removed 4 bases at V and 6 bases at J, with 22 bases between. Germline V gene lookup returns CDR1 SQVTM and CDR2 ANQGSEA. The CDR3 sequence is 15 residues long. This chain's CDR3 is CSVVSRTPEGLEQYF. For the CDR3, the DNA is TGCAGCGTTGTGTCTCGGACGCCCGAGGGTCTCGAGCAGTACTTC.

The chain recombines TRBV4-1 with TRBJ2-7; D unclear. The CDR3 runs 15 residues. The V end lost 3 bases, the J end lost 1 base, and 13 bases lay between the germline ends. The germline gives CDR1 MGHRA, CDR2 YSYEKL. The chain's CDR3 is CASSHRVAGSYEQYF. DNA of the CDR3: TGCGCCAGCAGCCATCGGGTAGCCGGATCCTACGAGCAGTACTTC.

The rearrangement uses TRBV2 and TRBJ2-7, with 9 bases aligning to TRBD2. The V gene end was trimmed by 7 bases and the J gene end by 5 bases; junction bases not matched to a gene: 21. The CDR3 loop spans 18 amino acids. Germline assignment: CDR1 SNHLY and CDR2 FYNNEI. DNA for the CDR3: TGTGCCAGCAAACCCGGGGGGTTAGGCGGGGGGGCCCAAAACGAGCAGTACTTC. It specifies CASKPGGLGGGAQNEQYF.

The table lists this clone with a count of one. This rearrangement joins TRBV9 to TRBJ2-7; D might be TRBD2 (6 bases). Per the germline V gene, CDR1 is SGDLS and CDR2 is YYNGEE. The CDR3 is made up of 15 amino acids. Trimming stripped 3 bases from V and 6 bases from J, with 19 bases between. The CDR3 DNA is TGTGCCAGCAGCGCCTTCCCGGAGAGGGGAGGCGAGCAGTACTTC. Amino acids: CASSAFPERGGEQYF.

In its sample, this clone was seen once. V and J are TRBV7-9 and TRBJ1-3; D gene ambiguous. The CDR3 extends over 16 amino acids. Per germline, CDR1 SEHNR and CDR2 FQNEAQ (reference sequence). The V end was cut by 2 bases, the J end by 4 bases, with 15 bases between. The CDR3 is CASSLIKGTSGNTIYF. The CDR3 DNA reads TGTGCCAGCAGCTTAATCAAGGGCACTTCAGGAAACACCATATATTTT.

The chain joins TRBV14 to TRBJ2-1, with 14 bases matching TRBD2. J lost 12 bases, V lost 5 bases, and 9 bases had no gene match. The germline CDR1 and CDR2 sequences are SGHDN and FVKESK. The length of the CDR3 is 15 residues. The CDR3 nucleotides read TGTGCCAGCAGCTTCGGGACTAGCGGGGGCGGTTGGCAGTTCTTC. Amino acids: CASSFGTSGGGWQFF.

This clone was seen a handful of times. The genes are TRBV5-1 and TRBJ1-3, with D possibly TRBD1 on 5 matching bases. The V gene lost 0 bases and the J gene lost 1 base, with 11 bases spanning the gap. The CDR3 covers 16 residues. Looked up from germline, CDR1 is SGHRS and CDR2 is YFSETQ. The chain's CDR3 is CASSLGFGQSGNTIYF. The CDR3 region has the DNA TGCGCCAGCAGCTTGGGGTTCGGACAATCTGGAAACACCATATATTTT.

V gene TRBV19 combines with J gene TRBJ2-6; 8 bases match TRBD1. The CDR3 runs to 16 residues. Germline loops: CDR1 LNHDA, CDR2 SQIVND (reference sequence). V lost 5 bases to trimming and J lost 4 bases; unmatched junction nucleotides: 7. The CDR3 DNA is TGTGCCAGTAGTCCCTCGGACAGGGTCGGGGCCAACGTCCTGACTTTC. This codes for CASSPSDRVGANVLTF.

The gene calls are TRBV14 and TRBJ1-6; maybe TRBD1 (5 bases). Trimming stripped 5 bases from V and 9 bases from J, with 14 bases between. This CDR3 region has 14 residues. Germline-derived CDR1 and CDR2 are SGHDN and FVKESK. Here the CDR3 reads CASSDSPGISPLHF. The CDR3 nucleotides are TGTGCCAGCAGCGACTCCCCAGGGATTTCACCCCTCCACTTT.

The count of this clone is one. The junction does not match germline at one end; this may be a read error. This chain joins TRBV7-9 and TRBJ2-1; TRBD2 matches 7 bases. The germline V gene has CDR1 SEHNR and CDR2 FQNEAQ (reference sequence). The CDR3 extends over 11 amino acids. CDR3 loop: CASSASSGTLF. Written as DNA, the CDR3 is TGTGCCAGCAGCGCCTCTAGCGGTACTCTCTTC.

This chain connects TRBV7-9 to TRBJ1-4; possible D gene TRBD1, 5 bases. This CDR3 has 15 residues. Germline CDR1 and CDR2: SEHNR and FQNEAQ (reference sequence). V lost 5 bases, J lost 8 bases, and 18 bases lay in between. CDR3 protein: CASSPGAQRGEKLFF. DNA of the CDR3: TGTGCCAGCAGCCCTGGGGCTCAGAGGGGCGAAAAACTGTTTTTT.

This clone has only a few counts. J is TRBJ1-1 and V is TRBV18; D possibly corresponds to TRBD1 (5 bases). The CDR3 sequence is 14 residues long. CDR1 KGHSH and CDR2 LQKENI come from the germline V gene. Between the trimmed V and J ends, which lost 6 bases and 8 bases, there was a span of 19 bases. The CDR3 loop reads CASSPWEGQGEAFF. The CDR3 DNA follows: TGTGCCAGCTCCCCCTGGGAGGGGCAGGGAGAAGCTTTCTTT.

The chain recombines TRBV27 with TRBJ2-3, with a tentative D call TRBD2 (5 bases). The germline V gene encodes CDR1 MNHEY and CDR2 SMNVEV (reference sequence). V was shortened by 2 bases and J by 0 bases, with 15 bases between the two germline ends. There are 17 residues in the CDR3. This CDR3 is CASSLTPGRTSTDTQYF. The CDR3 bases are TGTGCCAGCAGTTTAACCCCGGGGAGAACTAGCACAGATACGCAGTATTTT.

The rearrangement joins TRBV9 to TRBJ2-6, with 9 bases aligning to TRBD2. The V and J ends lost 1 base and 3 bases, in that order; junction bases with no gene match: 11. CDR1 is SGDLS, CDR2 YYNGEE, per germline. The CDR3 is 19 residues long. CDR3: CASSVPRRGGANGANVLTF. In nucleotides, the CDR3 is TGTGCCAGCAGCGTACCCCGACGCGGGGGGGCGAATGGGGCCAACGTCCTGACTTTC.

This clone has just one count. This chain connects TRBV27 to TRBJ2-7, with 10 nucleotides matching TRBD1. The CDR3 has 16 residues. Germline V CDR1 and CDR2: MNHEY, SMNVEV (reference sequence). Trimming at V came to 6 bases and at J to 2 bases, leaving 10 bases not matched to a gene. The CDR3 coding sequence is TGTGCCAGCAGGCGGACAGGGGGGTACAGGGCCTACGAGCAGTACTTC. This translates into CASRRTGGYRAYEQYF.

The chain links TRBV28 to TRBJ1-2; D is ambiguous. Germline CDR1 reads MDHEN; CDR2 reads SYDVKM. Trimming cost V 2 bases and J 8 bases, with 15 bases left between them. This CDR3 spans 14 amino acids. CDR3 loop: CASSLVGYLYGYTF. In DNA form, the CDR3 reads TGTGCCAGCAGTTTAGTAGGGTATTTGTACGGCTACACCTTC.

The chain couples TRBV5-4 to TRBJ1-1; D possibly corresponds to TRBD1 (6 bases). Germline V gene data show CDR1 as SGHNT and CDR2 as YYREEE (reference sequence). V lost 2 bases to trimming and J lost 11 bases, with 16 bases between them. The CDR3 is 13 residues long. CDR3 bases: TGTGCCAGCAGCTTTGGGCCCCTTCAGGGGGCTTTCTTT. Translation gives CASSFGPLQGAFF.

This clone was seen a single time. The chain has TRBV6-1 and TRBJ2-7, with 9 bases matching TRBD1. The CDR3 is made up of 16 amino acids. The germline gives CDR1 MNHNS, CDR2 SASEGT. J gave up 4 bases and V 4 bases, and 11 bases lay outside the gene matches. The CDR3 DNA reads TGTGCCAGCAGTGGGATACAGGGGGCGGTGGTGTACGAGCAGTACTTC. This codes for CASSGIQGAVVYEQYF.

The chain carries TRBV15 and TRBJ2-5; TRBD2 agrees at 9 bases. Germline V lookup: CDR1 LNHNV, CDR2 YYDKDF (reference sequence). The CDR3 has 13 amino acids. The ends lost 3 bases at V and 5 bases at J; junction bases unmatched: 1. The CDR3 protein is CATSSAGGETQYF. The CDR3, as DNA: TGTGCCACCAGCAGTGCGGGGGGGGAGACCCAGTACTTC.

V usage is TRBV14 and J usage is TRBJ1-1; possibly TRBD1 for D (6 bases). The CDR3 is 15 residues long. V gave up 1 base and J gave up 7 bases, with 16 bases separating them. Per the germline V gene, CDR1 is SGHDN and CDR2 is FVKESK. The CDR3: CASSQVGRGPHEAFF. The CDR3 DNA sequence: TGTGCCAGCAGCCAAGTTGGCAGGGGCCCTCATGAAGCTTTCTTT.